The rows below give T cell receptor beta chains drawn from one sample of a study of blood T cell repertoires in COVID-19. Here immunoSEQ multiplex PCR was the method, and the copy in TCRdb shows in-frame clones only, minus some. The sample lists a few hundred thousand clones, less than 85% occurring once. The sample taken for sequencing was PBMCs or T cells enriched from blood (not recorded which). These receptors were taken from a man aged 35 to 55 who had recovered from COVID-19. Both conserved end residues are part of each CDR3. A D gene is named only where the DNA matches it firmly. Size values are once, few and many counts, or a class for expanded clones, and some rows have none.

V gene	D gene	clone size	J gene	CDR3 protein	CDR3 DNA
TRBV6-5	TRBD1	once	TRBJ1-1	CASSYSGDRGPEAFF	TGTGCCAGCAGTTACTCGGGGGACAGGGGACCTGAAGCTTTCTTT
TRBV28	TRBD2	-	TRBJ2-7	CASSLIGGSYEQYF	TGTGCCAGCAGTTTAATTGGCGGGAGCTACGAGCAGTACTTC
TRBV6-5	-	few	TRBJ1-6	CASRGGQGDNSPLHF	TGTGCCAGCAGGGGAGGACAAGGGGACAATTCACCCCTCCACTTT
TRBV11-3	-	-	TRBJ1-3	CASSHGISGNTIYF	TGTGCCAGCAGCCACGGGATCTCTGGAAACACCATATATTTT
TRBV3-1/TRBV3-2	TRBD2	once	TRBJ2-5	CASSSPAGGWETQYF	TGTGCCAGCAGCTCGCCGGCGGGAGGCTGGGAGACCCAGTACTTC
TRBV13	TRBD2	-	TRBJ2-7	CASSKGTSGSKYF	TGTGCCAGCAGCAAAGGGACTAGCGGGAGTAAGTACTTC
TRBV30	TRBD1	few	TRBJ2-7	CAWRGNRGYEQYF	TGTGCCTGGAGGGGGAACAGGGGCTACGAGCAGTACTTC
TRBV4-1	TRBD2	-	TRBJ2-7	CASSQVEAGGQYEQYF	TGCGCCAGCAGCCAAGTTGAGGCGGGAGGGCAATACGAGCAGTACTTC
TRBV9	-	-	TRBJ1-5	CASSATGSYNQPQHF	TGTGCCAGCAGCGCCACCGGGAGTTACAATCAGCCCCAGCATTTT
TRBV5-6	-	few	TRBJ2-2	CASSLEGAGLTGELFF	TGTGCCAGCAGCTTGGAGGGGGCGGGACTCACCGGGGAGCTGTTTTTT
TRBV18	TRBD1	-	TRBJ2-3	CASWWGSGTGPADTQYF	TGTGCCAGCTGGTGGGGGTCCGGGACAGGGCCAGCAGATACGCAGTATTTT
TRBV5-1	-	-	TRBJ2-7	CASSESNYEQYF	TGCGCCAGCAGCGAATCTAACTACGAGCAGTACTTC
TRBV5-1	TRBD2	-	TRBJ2-7	CASSLAGGRNEQYF	TGCGCCAGCAGCTTAGCGGGAGGTCGAAACGAGCAGTACTTC
TRBV30	-	-	TRBJ2-3	CAWSLGFDTQYF	TGTGCCTGGAGTCTCGGGTTCGATACGCAGTATTTT
TRBV7-9	TRBD1	once	TRBJ1-2	CASSLGQGYGYTF	TGTGCCAGCAGCTTAGGACAGGGCTATGGCTACACCTTC
TRBV3-1/TRBV3-2	TRBD2	-	TRBJ2-7	CASSDGTSGPLGSYEQYF	TGTGCCAGCAGCGACGGGACTAGCGGCCCCCTCGGGTCCTACGAGCAGTACTTC
TRBV14	-	-	TRBJ2-5	CASSHLAMGETQYF	TGTGCCAGCAGCCATCTAGCGATGGGAGAGACCCAGTACTTC
TRBV9	TRBD2	-	TRBJ2-7	CASSSGLAGGRVYEQYF	TGTGCCAGCAGCTCCGGACTAGCGGGAGGACGGGTGTACGAGCAGTACTTC
TRBV11-2	-	-	TRBJ2-3	CASSSSRAAGRITDTQYF	TGTGCCAGCAGCTCCTCAAGGGCGGCGGGACGGATTACAGATACGCAGTATTTT
TRBV21-1	-	-	TRBJ2-2	CASSRPGLTQRTGELFF	TGTGCCAGCAGCCGTCCGGGACTCACTCAACGCACCGGGGAGCTGTTTTTT
TRBV29-1	-	-	TRBJ2-5	CSVAPPGGETQYF	TGCAGCGTTGCCCCACCCGGCGGGGAGACCCAGTACTTC
TRBV10-3	TRBD1	-	TRBJ2-7	CAISTGVADEQYF	TGTGCCATCAGCACAGGGGTCGCGGACGAGCAGTACTTC
TRBV9	TRBD1	-	TRBJ2-5	CASSYRQGSQETQYF	TGTGCCAGCAGTTACCGACAGGGTAGCCAAGAGACCCAGTACTTC
TRBV29-1	TRBD2	-	TRBJ2-1	CSVEGVGRTSGRRNEQFF	TGCAGCGTTGAAGGCGTCGGTCGGACTAGCGGGAGGCGGAATGAGCAGTTCTTC
TRBV7-9	-	-	TRBJ2-2	CASSPRIFRGTGELFF	TGTGCCAGCAGCCCCCGTATTTTCAGGGGCACCGGGGAGCTGTTTTTT
TRBV6-2/TRBV6-3	TRBD2	-	TRBJ2-1	CASSLYREEYGEQFF	TGTGCCAGCAGCCTGTACCGGGAGGAGTACGGTGAGCAGTTCTTC
TRBV10-2	-	-	TRBJ2-5	CASSPLTGSGETQYF	TGCGCCAGCAGTCCCCTTACAGGGTCCGGCGAGACCCAGTACTTC
TRBV5-1	TRBD2	-	TRBJ2-1	CASSLVGLAEAANEQFF	TGCGCCAGCAGCTTGGTGGGACTAGCGGAGGCGGCCAATGAGCAGTTCTTC
TRBV3-1/TRBV3-2	TRBD2	-	TRBJ2-7	CASSQGTSGRPYEQYF	TGTGCCAGCAGCCAGGGGACTAGCGGGAGGCCCTACGAGCAGTACTTC
TRBV2	TRBD1	-	TRBJ1-1	CASGSSRAGGVWTEAFF	TGTGCCAGCGGAAGTAGTCGGGCAGGGGGCGTTTGGACTGAAGCTTTCTTT
TRBV6-2/TRBV6-3	-	-	TRBJ1-1	CASSYGEGWTEAFF	TGTGCCAGCAGTTACGGCGAGGGTTGGACTGAAGCTTTCTTT
TRBV6-1	TRBD1	-	TRBJ2-7	CASSDGTGAYEQYF	TGTGCCAGCAGTGACGGGACAGGGGCCTACGAGCAGTACTTC
TRBV30	TRBD2	-	TRBJ2-7	CARGLAGATNEQYF	TGTGCCAGAGGTCTAGCGGGAGCCACCAACGAGCAGTACTTC
TRBV7-2	-	-	TRBJ2-3	CASSSTPSTDTQYF	TGTGCCAGCAGCTCGACTCCTAGCACAGATACGCAGTATTTT
TRBV5-4	-	-	TRBJ1-2	CASSFRLMSNYGYTF	TGTGCCAGCAGCTTCCGACTAATGTCTAACTATGGCTACACCTTC
TRBV28	TRBD1	-	TRBJ2-7	CASTEDRGRHEQYF	TGTGCCAGCACTGAGGACAGGGGGCGTCACGAGCAGTACTTC
TRBV7-9	-	-	TRBJ1-2	CASSLAVGRDYGYTF	TGTGCCAGCAGCTTAGCGGTAGGGAGGGACTATGGCTACACCTTC
TRBV9	TRBD2	-	TRBJ2-1	CASSPGLIKIF	TGTGCCAGCAGCCCGGGACTAATTAAGATCTTC
TRBV11-3	TRBD1	-	TRBJ2-3	CASSVLQGPSSDTQYF	TGTGCCAGCAGCGTTCTACAGGGGCCTTCGTCAGATACGCAGTATTTT
TRBV11-3	-	-	TRBJ2-3	CASSPRTGSTDTQYF	TGTGCCAGCAGCCCCCGAACGGGGAGCACAGATACGCAGTATTTT
TRBV5-4	TRBD1	-	TRBJ1-2	CASSLEGTARYGYTF	TGTGCCAGCAGCTTGGAAGGGACAGCCCGTTATGGCTACACCTTC
TRBV5-1	-	-	TRBJ2-3	CASSLGGSLTDTQYF	TGCGCCAGCAGCTTGGGTGGGAGCCTCACAGATACGCAGTATTTT
TRBV28	TRBD1	-	TRBJ1-2	CASRGQTGTVSNYGYTF	TGTGCCAGCAGGGGACAGACAGGCACCGTATCTAACTATGGCTACACCTTC
TRBV5-6	-	once	TRBJ2-1	CASSLLDSSLPNEQFF	TGTGCCAGCAGCCTATTGGACAGCTCTCTACCCAATGAGCAGTTCTTC
TRBV7-2	TRBD2	-	TRBJ2-3	CASSSSGRETDTQYF	TGTGCCAGCAGCTCTAGCGGGAGGGAGACAGATACGCAGTATTTT
TRBV11-3	-	-	TRBJ1-1	CASSLVAGSSTEAFF	TGTGCCAGCAGCTTAGTGGCAGGGTCGAGTACTGAAGCTTTCTTT
TRBV3-1/TRBV3-2	TRBD2	-	TRBJ2-2	CASSQVAGANTGELFF	TGTGCCAGCAGCCAAGTGGCGGGAGCGAACACCGGGGAGCTGTTTTTT